This T cell receptor beta chain was recorded in a study of blood T cells in healthy people across ages. The CDR3 totals 15 residues. The ends lost 5 bases at V and 3 bases at J; junction bases unmatched: 6. Germline V CDR1 and CDR2: SGHTA, FQGTGA. A sample-barcoded 5' primer and a J-beta primer mix were used in a second PCR of roughly 7 to 12 cycles. TCRdb recomputed calls from the 5' RACE reads with MiXCR, one row per CDR3 protein. Found here are 600,000 to 850,000 distinct CDR3 sequences, 25% of them singletons; the top ten hold 9.4%. The same sample was also used in a study of T cells of mothers and their children. That publication notes: Three healthy Caucasian mothers and their six children were the donors.

Sequencing used blood. V usage is TRBV7-3 and J usage is TRBJ2-4; 8 bases are a match to TRBD2. The TCR originated in a boy aged 10-17 years in good health. The CDR3: CASSAHGGGKNIQYF. CDR3 nucleotide sequence: TGTGCCAGCAGCGCCCACGGGGGGGGCAAAAACATTCAGTACTTC.